This TCR beta chain was recovered during a study of T cell responses to AZD1222 COVID-19 vaccine. Study results and limitations: Close to half of all spike-specific TCRs reportedly target regions of the variants that are unmutated. Seropositive AZD1222 recipients at baseline numbered only five to seven.

Regarding this clone: Its antigen remains unknown.

Repertoires were generated with immunoSEQ multiplex PCR, while TCRdb's copy carries only in-frame clones and drops some. This table has about 190,000 clones, 75% to 90% appearing once. The CDR3 runs to 13 residues. CDR1 LNHDA and CDR2 SQIVND come from the germline V gene (reference sequence). The receptor's source is an adult in good health. Here the sequenced sample was peripheral blood, taken on day 0 of MenACWY control vaccination. V gene TRBV19 combines with J gene TRBJ1-2; the D is unclear. This chain's CDR3 is CASRGDSWYGYTF. The CDR3 DNA reads TGTGCGTCCCGGGGTGATAGTTGGTATGGCTACACCTTC.